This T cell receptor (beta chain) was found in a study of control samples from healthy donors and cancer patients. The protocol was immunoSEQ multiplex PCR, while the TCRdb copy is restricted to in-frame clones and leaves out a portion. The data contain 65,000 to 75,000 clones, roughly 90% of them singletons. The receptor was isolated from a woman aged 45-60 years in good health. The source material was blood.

CDR3 DNA sequence: TGCGCCAGCAGCTTGGTACCGGCAGATGCTGGAAACACCATATATTTT. As protein: CASSLVPADAGNTIYF. This chain joins TRBV5-1 and TRBJ1-3; D remains ambiguous. The CDR3 sequence is 16 residues long. Germline lookup yields CDR1 SGHRS and CDR2 YFSETQ. V was pared by 0 bases and J by 2 bases, with 12 bases between. Complete variable domain (other parts from reference TRBV5-1 and TRBJ1-3): KAGVTQTPRYLIKTRGQQVTLSCSPISGHRSVSWYQQTPGQGLQFLFEYFSETQRNKGNFPGRFSGRQFSNSRSEMNVSTLELGDSALYLCASSLVPADAGNTIYFGEGSWLTVV.